Listed here are 23 T cell receptor beta chains from one sample, sequenced in a study of T cell responses to AZD1222 COVID-19 vaccine. The data were produced by immunoSEQ multiplex PCR, yet TCRdb's version contains in-frame clones alone and is incomplete. The sample has 130,000 to 150,000 clones, around 91% seen once. This specimen consisted of peripheral blood, obtained on day 0 of AZD1222 vaccination. These receptors all stem from an adult in good health.

The rearrangement links TRBV28 to TRBJ2-5; D ambiguous. Germline values: CDR1 MDHEN, CDR2 SYDVKM. The germline V and J ends were trimmed by 4 bases and 2 bases, with 5 bases remaining between them. The length of the CDR3 is 12 residues. CDR3 bases: TGTGCCAGCAGTTCGAGTCAAGAGACCCAGTACTTC. Translating gives CASSSSQETQYF.

The V and J genes are TRBV7-2 and TRBJ2-5; TRBD1 matches at 7 bases. CDR1 and CDR2 from the germline V gene are SGHTA and FQGNSA. This CDR3 comprises 15 residues. Germline trimming cut 4 bases from V and 2 bases from J; bases unmatched to any gene: 7. The CDR3 DNA sequence: TGTGCCAGCAGCTACACCCGGGACAGACAAGAGACCCAGTACTTC. Encoded protein: CASSYTRDRQETQYF.

The V gene is TRBV29-1, the J gene TRBJ1-1; D is possibly TRBD1 (5 bases). This CDR3 has 13 amino acids. Germline CDR1 is SQVTM and CDR2 is ANQGSEA. V lost 8 bases to trimming and J lost 1 base, with 14 bases between them. The CDR3 loop is CSTSGRGNTEAFF. In DNA, the CDR3 is TGCAGCACCTCCGGGAGGGGGAACACTGAAGCTTTCTTT. Supplemented by reference TRBV29-1 and TRBJ1-1, the full variable domain reads SAVISQKPSRDICQRGTSLTIQCQVDSQVTMMFWYRQQPGQSLTLIATANQGSEATYESGFVIDKFPISRPNLTFSTLTVSNMSPEDSSIYLCSTSGRGNTEAFFGQGTRLTVV.

In its sample, this clone was seen once. The CDR3 sequence: CASSLGWGRPGEKLFF. DNA for the CDR3: TGTGCCAGCAGTTTGGGATGGGGTCGGCCCGGAGAAAAACTGTTTTTT. The rearrangement joins TRBV27 to TRBJ1-4; D is ambiguous. Germline lookup yields CDR1 MNHEY and CDR2 SMNVEV (reference sequence). Trimming left V 3 bases short and J 8 bases short, with 19 bases between. The CDR3 has 16 residues. Variable domain in full (rest from reference TRBV27 and TRBJ1-4): EAQVTQNPRYLITVTGKKLTVTCSQNMNHEYMSWYRQDPGLGLRQIYYSMNVEVTDKGDVPEGYKVSRKEKRNFPLILESPSPNQTSLYFCASSLGWGRPGEKLFFGSGTQLSVL.

The V call is TRBV6-2 or TRBV6-3, the J call TRBJ2-3; no reliable D call. The germline gives CDR1 MNHEY, CDR2 SVGEGT. V lost 6 bases, J lost 2 bases, and 12 bases lay in between. The CDR3 has 14 residues. The DNA for the CDR3 is TGTGCCAGCAGCCCCCGAGGCCACACAGATACGCAGTATTTT. Its protein is CASSPRGHTDTQYF.

The V and J genes are TRBV5-1 and TRBJ2-7, with a possible D match to TRBD1 (5 bases). V was pared by 4 bases and J by 4 bases, with 15 bases between. This CDR3 has 14 amino acids. Germline V gives CDR1 SGHRS, CDR2 YFSETQ. The CDR3 DNA reads as TGCGCCAGCAGCCGGATTGACAGTACGTACGAGCAGTACTTC. This gives the protein CASSRIDSTYEQYF.

This clone was seen only once. The J gene is TRBJ1-2, the V gene TRBV7-2, with 10 bases matching TRBD1. The CDR3 loop spans 16 amino acids. Trimming at V came to 5 bases and at J to 6 bases, leaving 12 bases not matched to a gene. Germline loops: CDR1 SGHTA, CDR2 FQGNSA. The CDR3, as DNA: TGTGCCAGCAGCCCACAGGGACAGGGGATTTATCATGGCTACACCTTC. Translation: CASSPQGQGIYHGYTF.

This clone was counted a single time. The V call is TRBV5-1, the J call TRBJ1-6, with D possibly matching TRBD1 (5 bases). V dropped 2 bases and J dropped 10 bases, with 19 bases sitting between them. CDR3 length: 16 residues. The V gene's germline CDR1 is SGHRS and CDR2 YFSETQ. The CDR3 sequence: CASSLKSLSGGSPLHF. The CDR3 region has the DNA TGCGCCAGCAGCTTAAAATCCCTCAGCGGGGGGTCACCCCTCCACTTT.

V gene TRBV27 combines with J gene TRBJ2-7; 9 nucleotides line up with TRBD2. Germline CDR1 is MNHEY and CDR2 is SMNVEV (reference sequence). The CDR3 has 14 residues. J lost 2 bases, V lost 5 bases, and 4 bases had no gene match. The CDR3 loop reads CASSAGGAAYEQYF. The CDR3 region has the DNA TGTGCCAGCAGTGCGGGGGGGGCCGCCTACGAGCAGTACTTC.

This chain links TRBV4-1 with TRBJ1-2; D unresolved. Germline loops: CDR1 MGHRA, CDR2 YSYEKL. Trimming pared 2 bases from V and 8 bases from J, leaving 21 bases between. The CDR3 covers 16 residues. The DNA of the CDR3 is TGCGCCAGCAGCCAATTTTTCTTTGTGGGCGCCAGGGGCTACACCTTC. Its protein is CASSQFFFVGARGYTF.

The chain links TRBV11-3 to TRBJ2-3; no firm D call. V was trimmed by 0 bases and J by 4 bases, leaving 23 bases between them. The germline V gene has CDR1 SGHNT and CDR2 YENEEA. The length of the CDR3 is 19 residues. The CDR3 sequence: CASSLDVRSIDLNSDTQYF. The CDR3 bases are TGTGCCAGCAGCTTAGATGTAAGGAGCATAGATCTCAATTCAGATACGCAGTATTTT.

The chain couples TRBV21-1 to TRBJ2-2; the D segment call TRBD2 is taken from the table without a DNA check. TRBV21-1 is a recognized pseudogene. The CDR3 runs to 11 residues. CDR3 bases: TGTGCCAGCGCGCAAGCCGGGGAGCTGTTTTTT. Its translation is CASAQAGELFF.

This clone was picked up one time. This chain uses TRBV2 with TRBJ2-5, with 7 bases matching TRBD2. The CDR3 length is 13 residues. The V gene's germline CDR1 is SNHLY and CDR2 FYNNEI. The V segment lost 8 bases and the J segment 3 bases; nucleotides outside the gene matches: 6. CDR3 loop: CASVRDYKETQYF. CDR3 DNA sequence: TGTGCCAGCGTACGGGACTACAAAGAGACCCAGTACTTC.

The chain employs TRBV7-2 and TRBJ2-1; TRBD2 is a possible D gene (6 bases). V was clipped by 5 bases and J by 8 bases, with 13 bases between them. The CDR3 covers 13 residues. Germline loops: CDR1 SGHTA, CDR2 FQGNSA. The CDR3 sequence: CASSVRLVDEQFF. CDR3 bases: TGTGCCAGCAGCGTCCGACTAGTCGATGAGCAGTTCTTC.

This chain joins TRBV19 and TRBJ2-1; a weak D match, TRBD1 (6 bases). In germline, CDR1 is LNHDA, CDR2 SQIVND (reference sequence). The V end lost 4 bases, the J end lost 9 bases, and 19 bases lay between the germline ends. This CDR3 has 15 residues. The CDR3 loop is CASSTDSPLRSEQFF. As DNA, the CDR3 is TGTGCCAGTAGTACGGACAGCCCTTTGAGGAGTGAGCAGTTCTTC.

The gene calls are TRBV25-1 and TRBJ1-2; a weak D match, TRBD1 (6 bases). Between the trimmed V and J ends, which lost 4 bases and 3 bases, there was a span of 9 bases. The CDR3 sequence is 13 residues long. In germline, CDR1 is MGHDK, CDR2 SYGVNS. CDR3 protein: CASSAGGDYGYTF. CDR3 DNA sequence: TGTGCCAGCAGTGCGGGGGGCGACTATGGCTACACCTTC.

J is TRBJ2-6 and V is TRBV27, with D uncertain. This CDR3 comprises 13 residues. CDR1 is MNHEY and CDR2 is SMNVEV in the germline V gene (reference sequence). Trimming stripped 6 bases from V and 2 bases from J, with 5 bases between. CDR3 sequence: CASSTTGANVLTF. The CDR3, as DNA: TGTGCCAGCAGCACGACTGGGGCCAACGTCCTGACTTTC.

V is TRBV5-1 and J is TRBJ2-1; 8 nucleotides align to TRBD2. CDR1 SGHRS and CDR2 YFSETQ come from the germline V gene. The trim removed 4 bases at V and 0 bases at J, leaving 15 bases unmatched. The CDR3 has 19 residues. The CDR3 DNA reads TGCGCCAGCAGCGTTACTAGCGGAAGTAAACGAAGCTCCTACAATGAGCAGTTCTTC. It translates to CASSVTSGSKRSSYNEQFF.

A few counts support this clone. The chain links TRBV28 to TRBJ1-5; 8 bases line up with TRBD1. The CDR3 is 15 residues long. Germline values: CDR1 MDHEN, CDR2 SYDVKM. V trimming: 3 bases; J trimming: 5 bases; junction bases outside the gene matches: 6. The CDR3 loop reads CASSFAGGIHQPQHF. The CDR3 region has the DNA TGTGCCAGCAGTTTCGCAGGGGGCATTCATCAGCCCCAGCATTTT.

V is TRBV27 and J is TRBJ1-2; possibly TRBD1 for D (5 bases). Germline V gene sequence: CDR1 MNHEY, CDR2 SMNVEV (reference sequence). Between the trimmed V and J ends, which lost 4 bases and 7 bases, there was a span of 19 bases. The CDR3 runs to 15 residues. CDR3: CASSSQTGRESGYTF. The DNA for the CDR3 is TGTGCCAGCAGTTCACAAACAGGACGGGAGAGTGGCTACACCTTC.

V usage is TRBV7-2 and J usage is TRBJ2-6, with D maybe TRBD1 (6 bases). The CDR3 consists of 19 residues. Germline CDR1 SGHTA, CDR2 FQGNSA. The V end lost 5 bases, the J end lost 0 bases, and 20 bases lay between the germline ends. DNA for the CDR3: TGTGCCAGCAGCCCTCGGACAGTGTCAATACCCTCTGGGGCCAACGTCCTGACTTTC. Translating it yields CASSPRTVSIPSGANVLTF.

The CDR3 sequence: CASSEGRAKQFF. CDR3 sequence (DNA): TGTGCCAGCAGTGAGGGGAGAGCTAAGCAGTTCTTC. This sequence joins TRBV2 and TRBJ2-1; tentative D call: TRBD2 (5 bases). This CDR3 has 12 residues. The germline gives CDR1 SNHLY, CDR2 FYNNEI. The V gene lost 3 bases and the J gene lost 11 bases, with 11 bases spanning the gap.

J is TRBJ1-2 and V is TRBV12-3 or TRBV12-4, with TRBD1 matching over 7 bases. This CDR3 has 12 amino acids. V was pared by 3 bases and J by 8 bases, with 3 bases of the junction left unmatched. CDR3 DNA: TGTGCCAGCAGTTTTGAGACAGGGGGCTACACCTTC. Translation gives CASSFETGGYTF.